This T cell receptor (beta chain) was found in a study of CD8+ T cells in alopecia areata. Points from the study as a whole: Compared with mice, patients displayed less clear TCR sharing, possibly for HLA-related reasons. Clonality in lesional scalp, especially alopecia totalis/universalis, exceeded that of normal scalp.

The germline V gene encodes CDR1 LGHNA and CDR2 YSLEER. Germline trimming cut 0 bases from V and 5 bases from J; bases unmatched to any gene: 5. The CDR3 runs 16 residues. Treatment indicated: oral pan-JAK inhibitor, 5-10 mg twice daily. This clone came up a few times. Its antigen is undetermined. cDNA serving as the sequencing template came from extracted, reverse transcribed RNA. Sequencing used immunoSEQ multiplex PCR; TCRdb keeps in-frame clones, though not all of them. This sample has 100,000 to 150,000 clones; approximately 57% occur once, and the top ten carry more than 5%. This chain joins TRBV4-3 and TRBJ2-3; 10 bases line up with TRBD2. Sequencing was performed on CD4+ T cells sorted from blood, taken at week 4, from a patient treated with tofacitinib. The receptor's source is a human donor with alopecia areata. The DNA for the CDR3 is TGCGCCAGCAGCCAAGATACTAGCGGGGCCATAGATACGCAGTATTTT. Translating gives CASSQDTSGAIDTQYF.